This T cell receptor beta chain comes out of a study of blood T cell repertoires in COVID-19. Study in general: Samples came from the United States, Italy and Spain, spanning acute and convalescent COVID-19.

Libraries were prepared by immunoSEQ multiplex PCR; TCRdb keeps only in-frame clonotypes and omits some of them. The sample holds about 180,000 clones, around 85% seen once. Participants were aged about 18 to 100 years from roughly 26 US areas. Germline-derived CDR1 and CDR2 are MRHNA and SNTAGT. Trimming took 4 bases from V and 4 from J; bases not matched to a gene: 6. This CDR3 contains 15 residues. Sequenced: PBMCs or T cells enriched from blood (not recorded which). The chain links TRBV6-4 to TRBJ2-3; TRBD2 agrees at 9 bases. The source is a middle-aged man who had recovered from COVID-19. The CDR3 spells CASSAREGYADTQYF. The CDR3 bases are TGTGCCAGCAGTGCGCGGGAGGGCTACGCAGATACGCAGTATTTT.